These T cell receptor beta chains were read from a single sample in a study of T cells expressing NK-cell markers. Reanalyzing the 5' RACE reads, TCRdb keeps one entry per CDR3 protein, without DNA. The sample has 350,000 to 500,000 distinct CDR3 sequences. Specimen: blood T cells: a sorted CD56 or NKG2C T cell subset, CD4+ or CD8+ T cells, or bulk PBMC T cells (not recorded which). The receptors here all came from a woman aged 18 to 75 in good health. Both conserved end residues are part of each CDR3. Fields, in order: J gene, V gene, CDR3 protein.

TRBJ1-6	TRBV20-1	CSASNWADSPLHF
TRBJ2-7	TRBV12-3/TRBV12-4	CASRQTHYEQYF
TRBJ2-7	TRBV29-1	CSPGTEGPEQYF
TRBJ2-3	TRBV20-1	CSAYTGGTDTQYF
TRBJ1-1	TRBV29-1	CSVSPAVDWGMNTEAFF
TRBJ1-4	TRBV7-9	CASSVGGAGANEKLFF
TRBJ1-2	TRBV12-3/TRBV12-4	CASSAQGVYGYTF
TRBJ1-1	TRBV7-8	CASSEDPGATEAFF
TRBJ1-1	TRBV20-1	CSAPLDRVGEAFF
TRBJ2-7	TRBV6-5	CASSYGAPYEQYF
TRBJ2-7	TRBV20-1	CSAPRVGGVYEQYF
TRBJ2-1	TRBV14	CASSHKRLLGNEQFF
TRBJ2-1	TRBV10-3	CAISESGGSANEQFF
TRBJ2-1	TRBV14	CASSPLTVHNEQFF
TRBJ1-5	TRBV7-2	CASSLVAGQGGPQHF
TRBJ2-5	TRBV12-3/TRBV12-4	CASSSLTKETQYF
TRBJ2-7	TRBV7-2	CASSLRRQGAEQYF
TRBJ2-7	TRBV28	CASSLNGAGEQYF
TRBJ2-1	TRBV7-3	CASSLRGEGEQFF
TRBJ2-2	TRBV27	CASSATGGRTGELFF
TRBJ2-2	TRBV11-2	CASRRLGGNTGELFF
TRBJ2-7	TRBV29-1	CSVPSGAEQYF
TRBJ2-7	TRBV15	CATSREPSSEQYF
TRBJ1-5	TRBV4-1	CASSQGGNQPQHF
TRBJ2-1	TRBV24-1	CATSDSERGQGETNEQFF